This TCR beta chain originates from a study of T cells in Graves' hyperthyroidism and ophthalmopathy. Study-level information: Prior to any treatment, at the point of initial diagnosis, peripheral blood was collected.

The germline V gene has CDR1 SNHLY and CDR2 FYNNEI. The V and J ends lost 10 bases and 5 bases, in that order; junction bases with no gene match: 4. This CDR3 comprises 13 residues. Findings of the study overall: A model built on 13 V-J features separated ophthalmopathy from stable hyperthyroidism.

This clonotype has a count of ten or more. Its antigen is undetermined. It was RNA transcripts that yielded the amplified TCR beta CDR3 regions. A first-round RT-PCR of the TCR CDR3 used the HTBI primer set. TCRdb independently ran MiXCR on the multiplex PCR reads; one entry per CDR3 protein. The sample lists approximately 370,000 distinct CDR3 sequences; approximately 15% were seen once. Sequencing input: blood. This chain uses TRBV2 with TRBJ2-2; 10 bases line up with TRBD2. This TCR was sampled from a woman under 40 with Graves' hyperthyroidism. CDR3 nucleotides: TGTGCCATCCTAGCGGGAGTGACCGGGGAGCTGTTTTTT. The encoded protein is CAILAGVTGELFF.